These 8 T cell receptor beta chains originate from one sample sequenced in a study of OX40 agonist ivuxolimab in advanced cancers. Library creation used the immunoSEQ multiplex PCR assay. TCRdb obtained this table from immuneACCESS and retained in-frame rearrangements with V and J assigned. These tables miss some clones; where compared with another copy, unresolved V genes account for less than half of the shortfall, and the remainder is unexplained. Here the sample has about 68,000 clones; approximately 90% occur a single time. The top ten clones comprise approximately 1.1% of the sample. The source material was CD4+ or CD8+ T cells sorted from blood, sampled in a trial of the OX40 agonist ivuxolimab. These receptors were obtained from an adult with an advanced solid tumor such as melanoma, head and neck, liver or kidney cancer.

This clone was found once. The chain recombines TRBV7-3 with TRBJ2-3; D assignment may be TRBD1 or TRBD2 (5 bases each). The CDR3 sequence is 15 residues long. Germline V gives CDR1 SGHTA, CDR2 FQGTGA. V lost 2 bases, J lost 2 bases, and 11 bases lay in between. The CDR3 loop reads CASSLWGGHTDTQYF. The CDR3 DNA follows: TGTGCCAGCAGCTTATGGGGCGGGCACACAGATACGCAGTATTTT.

The chain recombines TRBV12-5 with TRBJ1-5; weak D call: TRBD1 (6 bases). V was cut by 6 bases and J by 9 bases, with 12 bases left in between. CDR1 and CDR2 (germline): LGHNT, FRNRAP. This CDR3 contains 12 residues. Written as DNA, the CDR3 is TGTGCTAGTGGGACAGGCGTCGGGCCCCAGCATTTT. It codes for CASGTGVGPQHF.

V and J are TRBV19 and TRBJ2-7; D uncertain. Germline loops: CDR1 LNHDA, CDR2 SQIVND (reference sequence). The CDR3 length is 10 residues. Trimming shortened V by 7 bases and J by 5 bases, and 6 bases separated the two germline ends. The CDR3 protein is CASIEDEQYF. CDR3 nucleotides: TGTGCCAGTATAGAGGACGAGCAGTACTTC.

The CDR3 region is CASSELQGQPQHF. The CDR3 nucleotides read TGTGCCAGCAGTGAACTGCAGGGACAGCCCCAGCATTTT. V usage is TRBV6-1 and J usage is TRBJ1-5; weak D call: TRBD1 (5 bases). CDR3 length: 13 amino acids. CDR1 MNHNS and CDR2 SASEGT come from the germline V gene. V was trimmed by 2 bases and J by 7 bases, leaving 9 bases between them.

V is TRBV6-1 and J is TRBJ1-2; D unclear. Trimming took off 0 bases at V and 4 bases at J, with 12 bases between the two ends. The CDR3 consists of 15 residues. CDR1 is MNHNS and CDR2 is SASEGT in the germline V gene. CDR3 sequence (DNA): TGTGCCAGCAGTGAAGCGCAGACGGTGATCTATGGCTACACCTTC. Encoded protein: CASSEAQTVIYGYTF.

The chain carries TRBV6-5 and TRBJ2-2; 10 bases line up with TRBD2. V trimming: 6 bases; J trimming: 4 bases; junction bases outside the gene matches: 5. The CDR3 has 15 amino acids. Germline CDR1 MNHEY, CDR2 SVGAGI. For the CDR3, the DNA is TGTGCCAGCAGACTGGGGACTAGCGTCACCGGGGAGCTGTTTTTT. As protein: CASRLGTSVTGELFF.

This chain uses TRBV28 with TRBJ1-1; D unclear. This CDR3 region has 14 residues. V was cut by 3 bases and J by 1 base, with 9 bases left in between. Germline values: CDR1 MDHEN, CDR2 SYDVKM. The CDR3: CASSFGKGNTEAFF. The DNA for the CDR3 is TGTGCCAGCAGTTTCGGGAAGGGGAACACTGAAGCTTTCTTT. Full variable domain (rest looked up from reference TRBV28 and TRBJ1-1): DVKVTQSSRYLVKRTGEKVFLECVQDMDHENMFWYRQDPGLGLRLIYFSYDVKMKEKGDIPEGYSVSREKKERFSLILESASTNQTSMYLCASSFGKGNTEAFFGQGTRLTVV.

The V gene is TRBV10-1, the J gene TRBJ2-1; 7 positions agree with TRBD2. Germline V gene lookup returns CDR1 WNHNN and CDR2 SYGVQD (reference sequence). This CDR3 has 14 amino acids. J lost 7 bases, V lost 4 bases, and 7 bases had no gene match. CDR3 in amino acids: CASSALGGKNEQFF. The CDR3 region has the DNA TGCGCCAGCAGTGCGTTGGGGGGGAAGAATGAGCAGTTCTTC.